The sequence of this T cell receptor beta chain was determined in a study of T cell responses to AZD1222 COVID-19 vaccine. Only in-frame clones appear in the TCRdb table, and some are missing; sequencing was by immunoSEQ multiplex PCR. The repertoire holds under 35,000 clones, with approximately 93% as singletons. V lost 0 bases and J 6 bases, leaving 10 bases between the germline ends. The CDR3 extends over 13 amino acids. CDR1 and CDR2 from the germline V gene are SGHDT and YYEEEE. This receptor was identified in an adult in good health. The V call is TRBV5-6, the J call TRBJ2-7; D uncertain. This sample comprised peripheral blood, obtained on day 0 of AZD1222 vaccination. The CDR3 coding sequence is TGTGCCAGCAGCTTGGCCGGGCCGTCCGAGCAGTACTTC. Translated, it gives CASSLAGPSEQYF.